The sequence of this T cell receptor beta chain was determined in a study of T-cell memory formation after mild COVID-19. Study in general: The TCR clusters were mostly specific to one donor. General observations from the study: Prior to infection, memory already included some responding clones, suggesting cross-reactive memory joined. Whether second-wave clones peaking at day 37 were SARS-CoV-2 specific went unconfirmed.

This clonotype was seen at least ten times. The antigen is not known. TCR alpha and TCR beta cDNA libraries carrying sample barcodes and UMIs came from 5'RACE with constant-segment primers. TCRdb redid the calling of the 5' RACE reads with MiXCR, one entry per CDR3 protein. The table has about 90,000 distinct CDR3 sequences, about 12% seen once. Germline V gene data show CDR1 as MNHEY and CDR2 as SVGAGI. The CDR3 extends over 13 amino acids. V dropped 6 bases and J dropped 0 bases, with 6 bases sitting between them. Material for sequencing was PBMCs or a T cell subset sorted from them (not recorded which). This clonotype originated in an adult woman who had mild COVID-19 (a few samples of this study predate the infection). Cell type and time point are not known. The chain couples TRBV6-5 to TRBJ2-4; D unclear. The CDR3: CASSPVAKNIQYF. The CDR3 coding sequence is TGTGCCAGCAGCCCTGTAGCCAAAAACATTCAGTACTTC.